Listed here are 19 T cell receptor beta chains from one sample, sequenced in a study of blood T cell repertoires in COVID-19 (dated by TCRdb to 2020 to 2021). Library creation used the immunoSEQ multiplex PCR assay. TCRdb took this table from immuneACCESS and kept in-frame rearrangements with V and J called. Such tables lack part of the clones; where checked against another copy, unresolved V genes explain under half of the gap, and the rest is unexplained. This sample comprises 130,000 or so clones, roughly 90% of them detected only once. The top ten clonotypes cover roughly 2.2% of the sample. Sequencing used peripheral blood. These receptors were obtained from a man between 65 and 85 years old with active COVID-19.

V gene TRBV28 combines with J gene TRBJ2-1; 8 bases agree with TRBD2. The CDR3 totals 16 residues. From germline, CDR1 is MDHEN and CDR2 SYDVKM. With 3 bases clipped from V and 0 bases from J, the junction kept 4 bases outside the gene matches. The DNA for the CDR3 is TGTGCCAGCAGTTTGATCACTAGCGGCTCCTACAATGAGCAGTTCTTC. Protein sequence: CASSLITSGSYNEQFF.

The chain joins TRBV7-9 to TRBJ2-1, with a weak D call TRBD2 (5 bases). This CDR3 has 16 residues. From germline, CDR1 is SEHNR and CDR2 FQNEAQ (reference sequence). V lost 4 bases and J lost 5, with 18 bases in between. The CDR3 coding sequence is TGTGCCAGCAGCTCCCTCGAAGGGTTAGCGAACAATGAGCAGTTCTTC. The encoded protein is CASSSLEGLANNEQFF.

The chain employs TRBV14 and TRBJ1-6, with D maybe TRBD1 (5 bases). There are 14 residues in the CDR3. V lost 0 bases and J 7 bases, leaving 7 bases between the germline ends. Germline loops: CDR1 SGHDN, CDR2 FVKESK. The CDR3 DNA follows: TGTGCCAGCAGCCAAGATTGGACAAATTCACCCCTCCACTTT. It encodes CASSQDWTNSPLHF. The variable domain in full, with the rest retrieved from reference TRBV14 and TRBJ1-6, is EAGVTQFPSHSVIEKGQTVTLRCDPISGHDNLYWYRRVMGKEIKFLLHFVKESKQDESGMPNNRFLAERTGGTYSTLKVQPAELEDSGVYFCASSQDWTNSPLHFGNGTRLTVT.

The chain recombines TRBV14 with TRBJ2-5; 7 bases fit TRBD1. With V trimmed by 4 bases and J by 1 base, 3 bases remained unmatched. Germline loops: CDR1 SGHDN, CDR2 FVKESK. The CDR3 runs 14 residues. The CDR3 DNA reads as TGTGCCAGCAGCCCCTCAGGGGGCCAAGAGACCCAGTACTTC. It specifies CASSPSGGQETQYF.

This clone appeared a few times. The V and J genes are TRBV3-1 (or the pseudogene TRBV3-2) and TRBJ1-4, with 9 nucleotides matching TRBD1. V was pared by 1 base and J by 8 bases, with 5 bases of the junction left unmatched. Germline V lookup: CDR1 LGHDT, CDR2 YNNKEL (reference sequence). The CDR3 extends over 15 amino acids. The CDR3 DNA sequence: TGTGCCAGCAGCCAAGGGACAGGGGTAGGAGAAAAACTGTTTTTT. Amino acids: CASSQGTGVGEKLFF.

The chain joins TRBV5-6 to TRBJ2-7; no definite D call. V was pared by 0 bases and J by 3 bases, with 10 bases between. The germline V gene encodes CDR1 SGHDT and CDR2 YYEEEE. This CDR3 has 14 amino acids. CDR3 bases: TGTGCCAGCAGCTTGGGTGGAGTCTACTACGAGCAGTACTTC. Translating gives CASSLGGVYYEQYF.

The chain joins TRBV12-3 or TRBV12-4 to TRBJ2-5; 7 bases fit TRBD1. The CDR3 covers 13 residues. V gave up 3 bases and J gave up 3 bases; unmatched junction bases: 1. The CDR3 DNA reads TGTGCCAGCAGTTTGACAGGGAAAGAGACCCAGTACTTC. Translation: CASSLTGKETQYF.

The CDR3 spells CASSSQSPGLAGNTQYF. CDR3 coding DNA: TGCGCCAGCAGCTCGCAGTCTCCGGGACTAGCGGGGAATACGCAGTATTTT. The gene calls are TRBV5-1 and TRBJ2-3, with 13 nucleotides matching TRBD2. Germline CDR1 SGHRS, CDR2 YFSETQ. The CDR3 is 17 residues long. Trimming removed 3 bases from V and 7 bases from J; junction bases left unmatched: 11.

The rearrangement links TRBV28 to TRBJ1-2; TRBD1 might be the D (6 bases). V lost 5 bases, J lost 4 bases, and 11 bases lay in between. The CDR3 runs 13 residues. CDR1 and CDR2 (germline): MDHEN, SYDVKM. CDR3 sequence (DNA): TGTGCCAGCAGTCCACGGACAGTCTATGGCTACACCTTC. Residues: CASSPRTVYGYTF.

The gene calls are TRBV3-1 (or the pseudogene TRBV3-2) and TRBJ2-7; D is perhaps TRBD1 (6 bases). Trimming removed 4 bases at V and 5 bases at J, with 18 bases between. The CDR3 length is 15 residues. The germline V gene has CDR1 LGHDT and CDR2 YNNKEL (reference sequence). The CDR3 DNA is TGTGCCAGCAGCCCCCCGGGACACCAAAGCCACGAGCAGTACTTC. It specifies CASSPPGHQSHEQYF.

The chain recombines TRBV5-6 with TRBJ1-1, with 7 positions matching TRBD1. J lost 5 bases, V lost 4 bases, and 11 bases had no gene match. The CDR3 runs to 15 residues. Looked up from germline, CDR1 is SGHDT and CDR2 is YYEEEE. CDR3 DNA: TGTGCCAGCAGCCCCCCGAACAGGGGTGGGACTGAAGCTTTCTTT. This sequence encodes CASSPPNRGGTEAFF.

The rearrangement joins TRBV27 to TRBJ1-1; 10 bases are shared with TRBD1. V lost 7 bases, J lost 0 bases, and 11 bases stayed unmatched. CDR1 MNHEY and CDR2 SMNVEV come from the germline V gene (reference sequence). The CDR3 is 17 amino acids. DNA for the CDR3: TGTGCCAGCAATCCCGGGACAGGGGTCAGCATGAACACTGAAGCTTTCTTT. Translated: CASNPGTGVSMNTEAFF.

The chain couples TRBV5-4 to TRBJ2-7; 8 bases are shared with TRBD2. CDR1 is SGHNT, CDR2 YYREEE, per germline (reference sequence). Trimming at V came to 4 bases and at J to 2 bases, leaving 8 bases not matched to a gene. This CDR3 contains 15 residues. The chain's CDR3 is CASSRGTRQTYEQYF. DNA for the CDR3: TGTGCCAGCAGCCGGGGGACTAGACAAACCTACGAGCAGTACTTC.

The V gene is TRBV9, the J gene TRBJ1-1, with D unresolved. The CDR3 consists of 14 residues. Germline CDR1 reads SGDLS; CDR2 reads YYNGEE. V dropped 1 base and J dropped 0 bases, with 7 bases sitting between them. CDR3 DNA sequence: TGTGCCAGCAGCGTAAATTCTATGAACACTGAAGCTTTCTTT. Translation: CASSVNSMNTEAFF.

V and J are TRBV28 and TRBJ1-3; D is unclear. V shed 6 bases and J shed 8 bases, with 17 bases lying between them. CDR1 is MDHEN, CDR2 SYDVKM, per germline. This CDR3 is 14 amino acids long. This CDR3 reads CASSPTEIGYTIYF. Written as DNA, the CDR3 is TGTGCCAGCAGCCCGACGGAGATAGGATACACCATATATTTT.

The CDR3 bases are TGTGCCAGCAGTCGTAGCGGGAGTCCCTACAATGAGCAGTTCTTC. It translates to CASSRSGSPYNEQFF. This chain joins TRBV6-5 and TRBJ2-1; 9 nucleotides match TRBD2. After removal of 5 bases from V and 2 bases from J, the junction contained 4 bases not matched to a gene. This CDR3 region has 15 residues. Germline V gene data show CDR1 as MNHEY and CDR2 as SVGAGI.

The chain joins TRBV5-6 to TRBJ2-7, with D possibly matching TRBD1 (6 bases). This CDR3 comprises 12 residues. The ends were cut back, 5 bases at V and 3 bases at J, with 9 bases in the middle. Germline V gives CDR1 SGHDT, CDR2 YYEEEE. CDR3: CASSQTGYEQYF. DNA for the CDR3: TGTGCCAGCAGTCAGACAGGCTACGAGCAGTACTTC. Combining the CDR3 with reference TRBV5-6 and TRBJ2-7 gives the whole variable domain DAGVTQSPTHLIKTRGQQVTLRCSPKSGHDTVSWYQQALGQGPQFIFQYYEEEERQRGNFPDRFSGHQFPNYSSELNVNALLLGDSALYLCASSQTGYEQYFGPGTRLTVT.

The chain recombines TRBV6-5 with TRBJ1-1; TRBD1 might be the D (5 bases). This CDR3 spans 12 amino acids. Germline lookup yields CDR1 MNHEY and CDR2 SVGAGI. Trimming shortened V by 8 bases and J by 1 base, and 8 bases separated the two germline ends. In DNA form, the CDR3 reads TGTGCCAGCTACAGGACGAACACTGAAGCTTTCTTT. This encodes CASYRTNTEAFF.

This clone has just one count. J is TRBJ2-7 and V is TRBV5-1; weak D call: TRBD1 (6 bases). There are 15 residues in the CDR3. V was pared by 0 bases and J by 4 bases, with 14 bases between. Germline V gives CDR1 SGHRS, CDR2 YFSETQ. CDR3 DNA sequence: TGCGCCAGCAGCTTGGATGGGACACAGGCTTACGAGCAGTACTTC. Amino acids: CASSLDGTQAYEQYF.